This T cell receptor beta chain was retrieved from a study of immune evolution from preneoplasia to lung adenocarcinoma. Points from the study as a whole: From normal lung to invasive adenocarcinoma, top clone frequencies appeared to decrease. Clonality was highest in normal lung, lower in later-stage lesions apparently. Compared with EGFR-mutant or double wild-type lesions, KRAS-mutant nodules were more clonal.

With V trimmed by 5 bases and J by 5 bases, 4 bases remained unmatched. CDR1 and CDR2 from the germline V gene are LNHDA and SQIVND (reference sequence). The CDR3 has 14 residues. Concerning this clone: The antigen remains undetermined.

Assay: immunoSEQ multiplex PCR; the TCRdb copy retains only in-frame clones and omits some. The data show around 4,600 clones, around four fifths seen once. Nucleic acids came from premalignant or tumor cells enriched by macro-dissection. J is TRBJ2-2 and V is TRBV19; 8 bases match TRBD2. This clonotype was obtained from a person aged 60-79 years with lung adenocarcinoma. Sequenced: FFPE minimally invasive lung adenocarcinoma tissue. The CDR3 bases are TGTGCCAGTAGTTACACGGGAGGGACCGGGGAGCTGTTTTTT. It specifies CASSYTGGTGELFF.